This T cell receptor (beta chain) emerged from a study of T cell clones after liver transplantation. Assay used: immunoSEQ multiplex PCR; TCRdb lists only in-frame clones, some missing. Counted here are roughly 97,000 clones, roughly 80% occurring once; the ten biggest clones make up just under 1%. Germline values: CDR1 SGHTA, CDR2 FQGNSA. This CDR3 comprises 16 residues. Trimming at V came to 5 bases and at J to 6 bases, leaving 14 bases not matched to a gene. Material: CD4+ T cells from blood, obtained before liver transplant. This clonotype was sampled from a human donor who received a liver transplant. The genes are TRBV7-2 and TRBJ2-7, with TRBD1 identical over 9 bases. The CDR3 protein is CASSPGTGRRASEQYF. CDR3 in DNA: TGTGCCAGCAGCCCGGGGACAGGGCGGAGGGCGAGCGAGCAGTACTTC.